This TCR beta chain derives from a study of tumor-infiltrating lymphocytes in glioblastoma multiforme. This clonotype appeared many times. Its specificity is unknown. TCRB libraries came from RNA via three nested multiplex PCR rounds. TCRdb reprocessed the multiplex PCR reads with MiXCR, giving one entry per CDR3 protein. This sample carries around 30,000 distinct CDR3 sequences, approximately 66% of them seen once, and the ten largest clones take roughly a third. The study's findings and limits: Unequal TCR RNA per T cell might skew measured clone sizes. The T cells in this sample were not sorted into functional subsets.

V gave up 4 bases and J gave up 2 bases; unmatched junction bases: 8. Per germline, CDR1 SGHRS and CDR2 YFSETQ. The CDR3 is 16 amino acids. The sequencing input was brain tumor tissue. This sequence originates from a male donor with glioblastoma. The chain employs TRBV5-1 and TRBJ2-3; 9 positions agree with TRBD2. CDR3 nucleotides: TGCGCCAGCAGCCCGTTTGGCGGGAGGGCCACAGATACGCAGTATTTT. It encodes CASSPFGGRATDTQYF. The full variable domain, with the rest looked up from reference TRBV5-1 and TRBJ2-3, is KAGVTQTPRYLIKTRGQQVTLSCSPISGHRSVSWYQQTPGQGLQFLFEYFSETQRNKGNFPGRFSGRQFSNSRSEMNVSTLELGDSALYLCASSPFGGRATDTQYFGPGTRLTVL.